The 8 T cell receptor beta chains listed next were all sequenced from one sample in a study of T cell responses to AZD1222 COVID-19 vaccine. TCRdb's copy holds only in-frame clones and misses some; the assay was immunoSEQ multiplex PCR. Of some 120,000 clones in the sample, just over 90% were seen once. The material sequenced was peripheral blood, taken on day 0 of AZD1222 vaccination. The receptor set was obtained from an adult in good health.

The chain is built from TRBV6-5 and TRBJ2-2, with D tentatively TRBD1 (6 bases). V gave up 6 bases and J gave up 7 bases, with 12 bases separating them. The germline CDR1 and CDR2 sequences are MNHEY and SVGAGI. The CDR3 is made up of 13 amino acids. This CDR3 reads CASRQGSSGELFF. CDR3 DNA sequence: TGTGCCAGCAGACAGGGTTCGAGCGGGGAGCTGTTTTTT.

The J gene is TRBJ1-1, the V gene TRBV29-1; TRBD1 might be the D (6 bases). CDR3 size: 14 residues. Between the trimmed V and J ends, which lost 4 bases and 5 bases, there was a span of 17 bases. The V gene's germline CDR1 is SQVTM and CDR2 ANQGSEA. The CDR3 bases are TGCAGCGTTGCATCGGTTACAGGGATTACTGAAGCTTTCTTT. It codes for CSVASVTGITEAFF.

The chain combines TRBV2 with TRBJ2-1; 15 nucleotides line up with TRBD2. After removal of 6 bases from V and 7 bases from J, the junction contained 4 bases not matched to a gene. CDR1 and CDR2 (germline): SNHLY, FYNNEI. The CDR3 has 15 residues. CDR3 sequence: CASRPGTSGGNEQFF. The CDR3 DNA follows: TGTGCCAGCAGACCCGGGACTAGCGGGGGGAATGAGCAGTTCTTC.

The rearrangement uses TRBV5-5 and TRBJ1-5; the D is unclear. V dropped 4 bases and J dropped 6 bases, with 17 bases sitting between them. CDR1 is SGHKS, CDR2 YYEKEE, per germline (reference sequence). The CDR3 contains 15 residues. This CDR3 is CASSLIEGLGQPQHF. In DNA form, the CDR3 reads TGTGCCAGCAGCCTTATAGAGGGCTTAGGTCAGCCCCAGCATTTT.

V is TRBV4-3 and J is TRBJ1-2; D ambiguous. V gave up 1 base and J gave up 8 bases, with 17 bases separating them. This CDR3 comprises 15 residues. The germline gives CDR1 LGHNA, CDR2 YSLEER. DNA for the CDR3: TGCGCCAGCAGCCAAGTTGGTGGCCCAGCCGGGGGCTACACCTTC. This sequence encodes CASSQVGGPAGGYTF.

CDR3 residues: CASSPQGFSNQPQHF. CDR3 in DNA: TGTGCCAGCAGCCCACAGGGATTCAGCAATCAGCCCCAGCATTTT. This chain connects TRBV9 to TRBJ1-5, with D maybe TRBD1 (6 bases). Trimming left V 4 bases short and J 1 base short, with 12 bases between. CDR1 is SGDLS, CDR2 YYNGEE, per germline. The CDR3 covers 15 residues.

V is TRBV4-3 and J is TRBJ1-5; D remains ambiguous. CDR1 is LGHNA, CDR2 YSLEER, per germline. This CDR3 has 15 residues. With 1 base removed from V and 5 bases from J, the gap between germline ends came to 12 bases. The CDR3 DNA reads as TGCGCCAGCAGCCAAGTAATAGGGAGTTATCAGCCCCAGCATTTT. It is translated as CASSQVIGSYQPQHF.

The CDR3 spells CASSPSTLTGHNQETQYF. CDR3 coding DNA: TGTGCCAGCTCACCATCGACCCTGACAGGGCACAACCAAGAGACCCAGTACTTC. V and J are TRBV18 and TRBJ2-5; 7 bases map to TRBD1. The CDR3 runs to 18 residues. V shed 2 bases and J 0 bases; nucleotides not matched to a gene: 12. Germline CDR1 KGHSH, CDR2 LQKENI.